The next 21 T cell receptor beta chains were all read from a single sample in a study of blood T cells in healthy people across ages. A second about 7 to 11 cycle PCR used barcoded and J-beta primers. TCRdb fed the 5' RACE reads into MiXCR, producing one record per CDR3 protein. This sample has approximately 960,000 distinct CDR3 sequences, with roughly 28% found just once. The same data also contributed to another study, on T cells of mothers and their children.

The sample consisted of blood. The receptor source for this set is a woman aged 40 to 50 in good health.

This clonotype has at least ten counts. The chain uses TRBV12-3 or TRBV12-4 and TRBJ1-5; D is unresolved. V shed 6 bases and J shed 1 base, with 10 bases lying between them. The CDR3 has 14 residues. The CDR3 DNA is TGTGCCAGCAGCCGAGGTGTGAGCAATCAGCCCCAGCATTTT. It encodes CASSRGVSNQPQHF.

The chain has TRBV20-1 and TRBJ1-2; D gene ambiguous. Germline CDR1 DFQATT, CDR2 SNEGSKA (reference sequence). The CDR3 has 11 residues. V gave up 2 bases and J gave up 8 bases, with 9 bases separating them. In DNA form, the CDR3 reads TGCAGTGCTAGATTTTCTATGGGCTACACCTTC. It yields the protein CSARFSMGYTF.

This clonotype showed up many times. This chain joins TRBV15 and TRBJ1-2; no reliable D call. The CDR3 length is 12 residues. Germline V gives CDR1 LNHNV, CDR2 YYDKDF (reference sequence). The ends were cut back, 5 bases at V and 0 bases at J, with 4 bases in the middle. The CDR3 loop is CATSASNYGYTF. In DNA form, the CDR3 reads TGTGCCACCAGCGCGTCTAACTATGGCTACACCTTC.

This clonotype was found many times. The chain couples TRBV7-2 to TRBJ1-4; D may be TRBD1 (5 bases). V was shortened by 5 bases and J by 7 bases, with 14 bases between the two germline ends. The CDR3 totals 14 residues. The germline V gene encodes CDR1 SGHTA and CDR2 FQGNSA. CDR3 sequence reads: CASSPRDGSEKLFF. DNA of the CDR3: TGTGCCAGCAGCCCCCGGGACGGATCTGAAAAACTGTTTTTT.

This clonotype was seen repeatedly, ten times or more. The gene calls are TRBV5-1 and TRBJ2-1; D may be TRBD1 (7 bases). The V gene's germline CDR1 is SGHRS and CDR2 YFSETQ. V lost 5 bases, J lost 2 bases, and 17 bases lay in between. The CDR3 has 16 residues. CDR3: CASRSTGEVAYNEQFF. The CDR3, as DNA: TGCGCCAGCAGGTCTACAGGGGAGGTGGCCTACAATGAGCAGTTCTTC.

This clonotype was counted ten times or more. The chain joins TRBV18 to TRBJ2-5; the D gene is possibly TRBD1 (5 bases). This CDR3 region has 15 residues. Germline V gene sequence: CDR1 KGHSH, CDR2 LQKENI. Trimming removed 2 bases at V and 1 base at J, with 11 bases between. Here the CDR3 DNA reads TGTGCCAGCTCACCATCAGGGATGCCCCAAGAGACCCAGTACTTC. Amino acid sequence: CASSPSGMPQETQYF.

The chain carries TRBV27 and TRBJ1-1, with D unresolved. From germline, CDR1 is MNHEY and CDR2 SMNVEV (reference sequence). This CDR3 has 15 residues. V was clipped by 5 bases and J by 2 bases, with 15 bases between them. The CDR3 bases are TGTGCCAGCAGTCCCCACCAACCGGGAAACACTGAAGCTTTCTTT. This codes for CASSPHQPGNTEAFF.

The genes are TRBV25-1 and TRBJ2-3; TRBD1 matches at 9 bases. CDR3 length: 16 amino acids. Germline V CDR1 and CDR2: MGHDK, SYGVNS. V lost 1 base and J lost 0; bases outside the gene matches: 2. The CDR3 is CASSEWTGASTDTQYF. The CDR3 coding sequence is TGTGCCAGCAGTGAATGGACAGGGGCTAGCACAGATACGCAGTATTTT.

The chain combines TRBV3-1 with TRBJ2-3; TRBD2 is a possible D gene (5 bases). The CDR3 runs 15 residues. The germline V gene encodes CDR1 LGHDT and CDR2 YNNKEL (reference sequence). The V and J ends lost 5 bases and 6 bases respectively, with 18 bases between them. CDR3 bases: TGTGCCAGCAGCGGCTTGTGGCCCGGGGAGGATACGCAGTATTTT. Its translation: CASSGLWPGEDTQYF.

To note about this clonotype: This may come from a read error, since a much larger clone is one base off. The chain combines TRBV29-1 with TRBJ2-5; D might be TRBD1 (6 bases). The V and J ends lost 7 bases and 5 bases respectively, with 14 bases between them. Germline values: CDR1 SQVTM, CDR2 ANQGSEA. This CDR3 is 12 amino acids long. For the CDR3, the DNA is TGCAGCGCCCGAGGTGGGGGCGAGACCCAGTACTTC. This encodes CSARGGGETQYF.

The J gene is TRBJ2-4, the V gene TRBV29-1; 14 nucleotides match TRBD2. Per the germline V gene, CDR1 is SQVTM and CDR2 is ANQGSEA. The CDR3 covers 15 residues. With V trimmed by 3 bases and J by 13 bases, 11 bases remained unmatched. In DNA, the CDR3 is TGCAGCGTTGAGGGGACTAGCGGGAGATGGAGGGAGCAGTACTTC. Its protein is CSVEGTSGRWREQYF.

This clonotype was recorded many times. The chain recombines TRBV6-5 with TRBJ2-5; TRBD1 matches 8 bases. The CDR3 sequence is 14 residues long. In germline, CDR1 is MNHEY, CDR2 SVGAGI. V shed 6 bases, J shed 0 bases, and the junction held 3 bases outside the gene matches. The CDR3 DNA reads as TGTGCCAGCAGGGGGACAGGCAACCAAGAGACCCAGTACTTC. Its protein is CASRGTGNQETQYF.

This clonotype was seen at least ten times. V gene TRBV4-1 combines with J gene TRBJ2-3, with no clear D. CDR1 is MGHRA and CDR2 is YSYEKL in the germline V gene. This CDR3 is 14 amino acids long. Trimming took 0 bases from V and 0 from J, leaving 4 bases between them. The CDR3 DNA sequence: TGCGCCAGCAGCCAAGAGTCCAGCACAGATACGCAGTATTTT. Protein product: CASSQESSTDTQYF.

A single count supports this clonotype. A much larger clone differs from this one at a single base, so this may be a read error. The chain combines TRBV29-1 with TRBJ1-4; D ambiguous. The length of the CDR3 is 11 residues. Germline CDR1 and CDR2: SQVTM and ANQGSEA. Trimming removed 7 bases at V and 4 bases at J, with 7 bases between. The CDR3, as DNA: TGCAGCGCGAGTTATAATGAAAAACTGTTTTTT. It codes for CSASYNEKLFF.

This clonotype was detected many times. The V call is TRBV18, the J call TRBJ2-3, with unresolved D. CDR1 KGHSH and CDR2 LQKENI come from the germline V gene. This CDR3 has 11 residues. The V end was cut by 2 bases, the J end by 6 bases, with 3 bases between. The chain's CDR3 is CASSPGDTQYF. CDR3 coding DNA: TGTGCCAGCTCACCAGGTGATACGCAGTATTTT.

This chain joins TRBV3-1 and TRBJ2-1; unclear D gene. V lost 4 bases and J 8 bases, leaving 9 bases between the germline ends. The CDR3 runs 12 residues. Germline lookup yields CDR1 LGHDT and CDR2 YNNKEL (reference sequence). The CDR3: CASSPLSHEQFF. The CDR3 coding sequence is TGTGCCAGCAGCCCCCTCTCCCATGAGCAGTTCTTC.

The chain employs TRBV7-6 and TRBJ2-7; tentatively, D is TRBD2 (6 bases). CDR1 SGHVS and CDR2 FNYEAQ come from the germline V gene. Deletions cut 1 base from V and 1 base from J, with 11 bases between. This CDR3 has 15 amino acids. The CDR3 region is CASSLGGDWSYEQYF. The CDR3 region has the DNA TGTGCCAGCAGCTTAGGGGGGGACTGGTCCTACGAGCAGTACTTC.

The chain recombines TRBV7-3 with TRBJ2-3, with 9 bases matching TRBD2. Per germline, CDR1 SGHTA and CDR2 FQGTGA. CDR3 length: 16 residues. The J segment lost 5 bases and the V segment lost 5 bases, leaving 11 bases of the junction unmatched. CDR3 region: CASSPRGSGGEDTQYF. The CDR3 DNA is TGTGCCAGCAGCCCCCGCGGTAGCGGGGGAGAAGATACGCAGTATTTT.

This clonotype was seen at least ten times. The chain is built from TRBV10-3 and TRBJ2-7; a possible D gene is TRBD1 (7 bases). The CDR3 spans 13 residues. Germline CDR1 reads ENHRY; CDR2 reads SYGVKD. Trimming shortened V by 6 bases and J by 3 bases, and 12 bases separated the two germline ends. The CDR3 nucleotides are TGTGCCATCAGCGGCGGGACAGACTACGAGCAGTACTTC. The encoded protein is CAISGGTDYEQYF.

V and J are TRBV28 and TRBJ2-7; 8 nucleotides match TRBD1. V shed 3 bases, J shed 0 bases, and the junction held 7 bases outside the gene matches. Germline V CDR1 and CDR2: MDHEN, SYDVKM. The CDR3 sequence is 16 residues long. The CDR3 DNA follows: TGTGCCAGCAGTTTGTCCGTGACAGGGGCCTCCTACGAGCAGTACTTC. Translated: CASSLSVTGASYEQYF.

The chain employs TRBV14 and TRBJ1-1; D remains unclear. The CDR3 is made up of 15 amino acids. Germline CDR1 is SGHDN and CDR2 is FVKESK. The V gene lost 3 bases and the J gene lost 0 bases, with 11 bases spanning the gap. The CDR3 spells CASSHREFMNTEAFF. The DNA for the CDR3 is TGTGCCAGCAGCCATAGGGAATTTATGAACACTGAAGCTTTCTTT. Full variable domain (remainder filled in from reference TRBV14 and TRBJ1-1): EAGVTQFPSHSVIEKGQTVTLRCDPISGHDNLYWYRRVMGKEIKFLLHFVKESKQDESGMPNNRFLAERTGGTYSTLKVQPAELEDSGVYFCASSHREFMNTEAFFGQGTRLTVV.